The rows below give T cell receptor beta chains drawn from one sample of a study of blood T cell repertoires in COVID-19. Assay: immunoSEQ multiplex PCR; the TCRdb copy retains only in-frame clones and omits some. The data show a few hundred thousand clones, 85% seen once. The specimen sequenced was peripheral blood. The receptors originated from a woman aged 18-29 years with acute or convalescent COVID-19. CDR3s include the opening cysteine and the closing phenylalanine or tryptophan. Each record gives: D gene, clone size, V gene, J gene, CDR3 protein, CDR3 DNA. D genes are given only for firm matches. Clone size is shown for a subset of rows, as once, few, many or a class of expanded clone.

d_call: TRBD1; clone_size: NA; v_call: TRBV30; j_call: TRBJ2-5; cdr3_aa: CAWSVGQGTFQTQYF; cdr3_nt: TGTGCCTGGAGTGTTGGACAGGGAACTTTTCAGACCCAGTACTTC
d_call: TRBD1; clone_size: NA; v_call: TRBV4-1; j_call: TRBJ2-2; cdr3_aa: CASSREAGGTTFTGELFF; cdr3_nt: TGCGCCAGCAGCCGCGAGGCAGGGGGTACCACTTTCACCGGGGAGCTGTTTTTT
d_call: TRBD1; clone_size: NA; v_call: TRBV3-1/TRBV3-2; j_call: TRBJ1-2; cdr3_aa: CASSQSQDRGSSGYTF; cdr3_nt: TGTGCCAGCAGCCAATCCCAGGACAGGGGATCGAGTGGCTACACCTTC
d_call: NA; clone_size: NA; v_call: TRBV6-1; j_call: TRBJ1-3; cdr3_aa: CASSEAGAGNTIYF; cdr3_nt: TGTGCCAGCAGTGAAGCAGGGGCCGGAAACACCATATATTTT
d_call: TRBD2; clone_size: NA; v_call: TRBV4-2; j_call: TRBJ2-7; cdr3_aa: CASSQPYWGTSGVKEQYF; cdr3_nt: TGTGCCAGCAGCCAACCTTATTGGGGGACTAGCGGCGTAAAAGAGCAGTACTTC
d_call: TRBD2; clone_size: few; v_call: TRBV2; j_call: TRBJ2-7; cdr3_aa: CASSEGLAAYEQYF; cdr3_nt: TGTGCCAGCAGTGAGGGACTAGCGGCCTACGAGCAGTACTTC
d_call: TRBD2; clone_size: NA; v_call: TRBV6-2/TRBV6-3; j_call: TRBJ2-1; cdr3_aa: CASSYSISGSSVYNEQFF; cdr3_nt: TGTGCCAGCAGTTACTCGATTAGCGGGAGTTCGGTATACAATGAGCAGTTCTTC
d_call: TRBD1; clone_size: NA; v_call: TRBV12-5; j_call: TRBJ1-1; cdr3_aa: CASGLVQGRNTEAFF; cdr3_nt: TGTGCTAGTGGTTTGGTACAGGGGAGGAACACTGAAGCTTTCTTT
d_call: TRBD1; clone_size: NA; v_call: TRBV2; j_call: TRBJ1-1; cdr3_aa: CASSLQGMDEAFF; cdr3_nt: TGTGCCAGCAGTTTACAGGGGATGGATGAAGCTTTCTTT
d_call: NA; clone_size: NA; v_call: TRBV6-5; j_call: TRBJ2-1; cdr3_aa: CASSYDSSYNEQFF; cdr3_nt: TGTGCCAGCAGTTACGACAGCTCCTACAATGAGCAGTTCTTC
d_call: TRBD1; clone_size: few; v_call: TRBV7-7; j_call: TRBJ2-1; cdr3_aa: CASSLGTGGRDEQFF; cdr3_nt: TGTGCCAGCAGCTTAGGGACAGGGGGCAGGGATGAGCAGTTCTTC
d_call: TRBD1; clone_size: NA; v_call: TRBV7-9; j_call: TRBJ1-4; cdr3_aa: CASSLVTGRNEKLFF; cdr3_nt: TGTGCCAGCAGCTTAGTGACAGGGCGAAATGAAAAACTGTTTTTT
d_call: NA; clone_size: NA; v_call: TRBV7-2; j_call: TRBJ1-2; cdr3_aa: CASSPGQYYGYTF; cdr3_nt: TGTGCCAGCAGCCCAGGACAGTACTATGGCTACACCTTC
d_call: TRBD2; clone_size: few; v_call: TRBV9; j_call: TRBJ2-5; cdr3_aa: CASSSDGSGRGETQYF; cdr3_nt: TGTGCCAGCAGCTCAGACGGTAGCGGGAGGGGGGAGACCCAGTACTTC
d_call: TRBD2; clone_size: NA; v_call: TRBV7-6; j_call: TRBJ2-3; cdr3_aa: CASSLRGLAGPSTDTQYF; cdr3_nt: TGTGCCAGCAGCTTAAGGGGACTAGCGGGACCGAGCACAGATACGCAGTATTTT
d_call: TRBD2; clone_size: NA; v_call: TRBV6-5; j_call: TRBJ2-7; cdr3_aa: CASRLAGGSTYEQYF; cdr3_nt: TGTGCCAGCAGGTTAGCGGGGGGTTCTACCTACGAGCAGTACTTC
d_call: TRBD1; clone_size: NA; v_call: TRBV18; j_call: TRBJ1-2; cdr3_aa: CASSGTGVDGYTF; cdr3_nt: TGTGCCAGCTCCGGGACAGGGGTTGATGGCTACACCTTC
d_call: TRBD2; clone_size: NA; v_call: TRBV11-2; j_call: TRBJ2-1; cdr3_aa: CASSNPSGSDEQFF; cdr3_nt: TGTGCCAGCAGCAACCCTAGCGGGAGCGATGAGCAGTTCTTC
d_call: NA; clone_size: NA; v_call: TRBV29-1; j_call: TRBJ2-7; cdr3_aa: CSVGQGGEQYF; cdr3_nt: TGCAGCGTTGGGCAGGGGGGCGAGCAGTACTTC
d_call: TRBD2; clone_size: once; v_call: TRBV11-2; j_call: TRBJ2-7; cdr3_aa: CASSSGLAGLTYEQYF; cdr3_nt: TGTGCCAGCAGCTCCGGACTAGCGGGGCTCACCTACGAGCAGTACTTC